The 18 T cell receptor beta chains reported below all come from one sample, sequenced in a study of early T cells in non-severe SARS-CoV-2 infection. MiXCR was run by TCRdb on the 5' RACE reads, yielding one entry per CDR3 protein. Of fewer than 50,000 distinct CDR3 sequences detected, around 6.9% appear once; the ten largest clones hold about 2.6%. Material: whole blood, obtained at baseline. The source of these receptors is an adult who was a healthcare worker with PCR-confirmed SARS-CoV-2 infection or an uninfected control (not recorded which).

This clonotype was counted many times. J is TRBJ1-5 and V is TRBV20-1; D remains unclear. Trimming cost V 1 base and J 3 bases, with 4 bases left between them. This CDR3 comprises 12 residues. Germline V gives CDR1 DFQATT, CDR2 SNEGSKA (reference sequence). Written as DNA, the CDR3 is TGCAGTGCTAGAGGGCCCAATCAGCCCCAGCATTTT. This sequence encodes CSARGPNQPQHF.

In this sample, this clonotype turned up many times. This chain links TRBV3-1 with TRBJ1-1; 8 bases fit TRBD1. V gave up 2 bases and J gave up 0 bases; unmatched junction bases: 2. Germline V CDR1 and CDR2: LGHDT, YNNKEL (reference sequence). This CDR3 comprises 15 residues. The CDR3 region has the DNA TGTGCCAGCAGCCAACCGGGACAGGTGAACACTGAAGCTTTCTTT. Its protein product is CASSQPGQVNTEAFF.

This clonotype has at least ten counts. J is TRBJ2-1 and V is TRBV9; D possibly corresponds to TRBD2 (5 bases). Germline lookup yields CDR1 SGDLS and CDR2 YYNGEE. V lost 1 base and J 0 bases, leaving 14 bases between the germline ends. The CDR3 is made up of 17 amino acids. This CDR3 is CASSVTIDRDSYNEQFF. The DNA of the CDR3 is TGTGCCAGCAGCGTAACCATTGACCGGGACTCCTACAATGAGCAGTTCTTC.

The gene calls are TRBV6-2 or TRBV6-3 and TRBJ2-1, with unresolved D. The germline CDR1 and CDR2 sequences are MNHEY and SVGEGT. This CDR3 comprises 14 residues. Between the trimmed V and J ends, which lost 7 bases and 12 bases, there was a span of 22 bases. The CDR3 bases are TGTGCCAGCAATCCGAGTGGGCCCCCGGAGATGCAGTTCTTC. It specifies CASNPSGPPEMQFF.

This clonotype was seen a handful of times. The rearrangement links TRBV2 to TRBJ1-5, with TRBD1 as a possible D gene (5 bases). Germline values: CDR1 SNHLY, CDR2 FYNNEI. This CDR3 has 15 amino acids. V was shortened by 1 base and J by 2 bases, with 9 bases between the two germline ends. The CDR3 DNA reads as TGTGCCAGCAGTGAAGTGGGGCTTGGCAATCAGCCCCAGCATTTT. Protein sequence: CASSEVGLGNQPQHF. Based on the CDR3 plus reference TRBV2 and TRBJ1-5, the full variable domain is EPEVTQTPSHQVTQMGQEVILRCVPISNHLYFYWYRQILGQKVEFLVSFYNNEISEKSEIFDDQFSVERPDGSNFTLKIRSTKLEDSAMYFCASSEVGLGNQPQHFGDGTRLSIL.

This clonotype was counted ten times or more. The V and J genes are TRBV3-1 and TRBJ1-1; D gene uncertain. V was clipped by 1 base and J by 6 bases, with 12 bases between them. CDR1 is LGHDT, CDR2 YNNKEL, per germline (reference sequence). The CDR3 covers 14 residues. The CDR3, as DNA: TGTGCCAGCAGCCAAGCAGCCTCACCATCTGAAGCTTTCTTT. Its translation: CASSQAASPSEAFF.

This clonotype came up many times. CDR3 region: CASSDGHPRQQYF. The CDR3 coding sequence is TGTGCCAGCAGCGACGGACACCCTAGACAGCAGTACTTC. V and J are TRBV5-6 and TRBJ2-7; possible D gene TRBD1, 5 bases. Trimming stripped 4 bases from V and 8 bases from J, with 16 bases between. This CDR3 contains 13 residues. Germline CDR1 reads SGHDT; CDR2 reads YYEEEE.

This clonotype was observed a handful of times. This chain links TRBV6-2 or TRBV6-3 with TRBJ2-7, with 11 positions matching TRBD1. J was trimmed by 5 bases and V by 2 bases; bases with no gene match: 5. CDR3 length: 15 residues. Germline CDR1 and CDR2: MNHEY and SVGEGT. Written as DNA, the CDR3 is TGTGCCAGCAGTTACCCGGGACAGGGGGTCAACGAGCAGTACTTC. This encodes CASSYPGQGVNEQYF.

The chain is built from TRBV7-8 and TRBJ2-5; 9 bases are shared with TRBD2. This CDR3 region has 17 residues. Unmatched junction bases numbered 7, after V lost 0 bases and J lost 2 bases. Germline V lookup: CDR1 SGHVS, CDR2 FQNEAQ. In nucleotides, the CDR3 is TGTGCCAGCAGCTTAGCGAGCGGGGGGCTTGTACAAGAGACCCAGTACTTC. Encoded protein: CASSLASGGLVQETQYF.

This clonotype was recorded at least ten times. The chain links TRBV6-2 or TRBV6-3 to TRBJ2-7, with D possibly TRBD1 on 5 matching bases. This CDR3 comprises 13 residues. Between the trimmed V and J ends, which lost 0 bases and 2 bases, there was a span of 5 bases. Germline-derived CDR1 and CDR2 are MNHEY and SVGEGT. CDR3 residues: CASSYSDTYEQYF. CDR3 bases: TGTGCCAGCAGTTACTCGGACACCTACGAGCAGTACTTC.

CDR3 sequence reads: CASSRGGARWDNEQFF. The CDR3 DNA is TGCGCCAGCAGCCGAGGTGGGGCTAGATGGGACAATGAGCAGTTCTTC. The V and J genes are TRBV4-3 and TRBJ2-1, with D perhaps TRBD1 (5 bases). The length of the CDR3 is 16 residues. Trimming left V 4 bases short and J 5 bases short, with 18 bases between. Germline assignment: CDR1 LGHNA and CDR2 YSLEER.

This clonotype came up many times. V is TRBV15 and J is TRBJ2-7; TRBD2 might be the D (6 bases). Per germline, CDR1 LNHNV and CDR2 YYDKDF (reference sequence). With 0 bases removed from V and 2 bases from J, the gap between germline ends came to 14 bases. The CDR3 sequence is 16 residues long. Written as DNA, the CDR3 is TGTGCCACCAGCAGAGAGGTGGGGGGACTCCCCTACGAGCAGTACTTC. As protein: CATSREVGGLPYEQYF.

This clonotype was picked up many times. The gene calls are TRBV20-1 and TRBJ2-3; 10 nucleotides line up with TRBD2. Unmatched junction bases numbered 7, after V lost 3 bases and J lost 4 bases. The CDR3 has 15 residues. Germline lookup yields CDR1 DFQATT and CDR2 SNEGSKA (reference sequence). Here the CDR3 reads CSASLTSGFSDTQYF. CDR3 DNA: TGCAGTGCTAGTTTGACTAGCGGGTTTTCAGATACGCAGTATTTT.

This clonotype appeared many times. The V gene is TRBV7-2, the J gene TRBJ1-5; tentative D call: TRBD1 (5 bases). Deletions cut 5 bases from V and 2 bases from J, with 10 bases between. Germline V gene sequence: CDR1 SGHTA, CDR2 FQGNSA. The CDR3 sequence is 14 residues long. The CDR3: CASSLVGGNQPQHF. In nucleotides, the CDR3 is TGTGCCAGCAGCCTCGTAGGGGGCAATCAGCCCCAGCATTTT.

V is TRBV20-1 and J is TRBJ2-5; 7 bases line up with TRBD2. The CDR3 contains 13 residues. The ends lost 4 bases at V and 4 bases at J; junction bases unmatched: 6. Looked up from germline, CDR1 is DFQATT and CDR2 is SNEGSKA (reference sequence). The CDR3 sequence is CSANPRLAETQYF. CDR3 nucleotides: TGCAGTGCTAACCCGAGACTAGCAGAGACCCAGTACTTC.

This clonotype was detected ten times or more. The chain is built from TRBV7-2 and TRBJ2-3; 7 bases map to TRBD1. Germline CDR1 and CDR2: SGHTA and FQGNSA. CDR3 length: 15 amino acids. V gave up 1 base and J gave up 7 bases; unmatched junction bases: 8. DNA for the CDR3: TGTGCCAGCAGCTTAGGTTTCAGGGGGTACAATACGCAGTATTTT. Encoded protein: CASSLGFRGYNTQYF.

A word on this clonotype: The junction departs from the called germline gene at one end, perhaps through a read error. The V call is TRBV7-7, the J call TRBJ2-5; D possibly corresponds to TRBD2 (6 bases). The CDR3 spans 15 residues. Germline CDR1 is SSHAT and CDR2 is FNYEAQ (reference sequence). CDR3 nucleotide sequence: TGTGCTAGCAGCTTAGCGGAAGCAGGGCTGCAGACCCAGTACTTC. Translation gives CASSLAEAGLQTQYF. The variable domain in full, with the rest retrieved from reference TRBV7-7 and TRBJ2-5, is GAGVSQSPRYKVTKRGQDVTLRCDPISSHATLYWYQQALGQGPEFLTYFNYEAQPDKSGLPSDRFSAERPEGSISTLTIQRTEQRDSAMYRCASSLAEAGLQTQYFGPGTRLLVL.

The chain recombines TRBV7-3 with TRBJ2-3; 7 positions match TRBD1. With 5 bases clipped from V and 0 bases from J, the junction kept 5 bases outside the gene matches. Germline CDR1 reads SGHTA; CDR2 reads FQGTGA. The length of the CDR3 is 15 residues. CDR3 residues: CASSPTGPSTDTQYF. The CDR3 DNA reads as TGTGCCAGCAGCCCGACAGGGCCCAGCACAGATACGCAGTATTTT.